The 19 T cell receptor beta chains below come from one sample, sequenced in a study of neoadjuvant anti-PD-1 for oral cavity cancer (dated by TCRdb to 2020 to 2022). To prepare the library, the immunoSEQ multiplex PCR assay was applied. TCRdb stores this immuneACCESS table with in-frame sequences only. Part of the clones is absent; in the studies checked, under half of the shortfall reflects unresolved V genes, and no reason is known for the rest. The sample table lists about 15,000 clones, approximately 60% of them with a count of one. The top ten constitute around 2.7% of the sample. The sample's time point label, decoded: before neoadjuvant nivolumab. Here the sequenced sample was PBMCs, taken before nivolumab (anti-PD-1) treatment. The receptors were gathered from a person aged 40 to 85 with oral cavity squamous cell carcinoma.

This clone occurred a few times. J is TRBJ2-7 and V is TRBV28, with D possibly TRBD1 on 6 matching bases. CDR3 length equals 13 residues. Trimming stripped 6 bases from V and 0 bases from J, with 9 bases between. The germline V gene has CDR1 MDHEN and CDR2 SYDVKM. The CDR3 protein is CASRGDNSYEQYF. The CDR3, as DNA: TGTGCCAGCAGGGGGGACAACTCCTACGAGCAGTACTTC.

The chain combines TRBV30 with TRBJ1-1, with D tentatively TRBD1 (6 bases). V lost 5 bases, J lost 0 bases, and 13 bases lay in between. The CDR3 length is 14 residues. Germline lookup yields CDR1 GTSNPN and CDR2 SVGIG (reference sequence). The CDR3 loop reads CAWFSGGLNTEAFF. CDR3 DNA: TGTGCCTGGTTCTCCGGGGGCCTGAACACTGAAGCTTTCTTT.

In its sample, this clone was seen a few times. The chain couples TRBV6-1 to TRBJ2-7; 9 positions agree with TRBD2. V shed 1 base, J shed 5 bases, and the junction held 6 bases outside the gene matches. From germline, CDR1 is MNHNS and CDR2 SASEGT. The CDR3 spans 15 residues. The CDR3 spells CASSEVSSGIDEQYF. The CDR3 DNA sequence: TGTGCCAGCAGTGAAGTATCTAGCGGGATCGACGAGCAGTACTTC.

This rearrangement joins TRBV19 to TRBJ1-5; perhaps TRBD1 as D (5 bases). V lost 6 bases and J lost 3, with 15 bases in between. CDR3 length: 15 amino acids. Germline V lookup: CDR1 LNHDA, CDR2 SQIVND (reference sequence). The CDR3 nucleotides are TGTGCCAGTAGCCTCGGTCAGGGAGACAATCAGCCCCAGCATTTT. Encoded protein: CASSLGQGDNQPQHF.

This clone has only one observation. The chain uses TRBV5-8 and TRBJ1-4; D remains ambiguous. The CDR3 has 15 amino acids. Trimming stripped 4 bases from V and 0 bases from J, with 10 bases between. Germline V CDR1 and CDR2: SGHTS, YDEGEE. The CDR3 DNA sequence: TGTGCCAGCAGCGCAGAGTTTACAACTAATGAAAAACTGTTTTTT. As protein: CASSAEFTTNEKLFF.

The genes are TRBV7-9 and TRBJ1-1; D is unclear. The CDR3 totals 13 residues. Germline CDR1 reads SEHNR; CDR2 reads FQNEAQ (reference sequence). V was clipped by 0 bases and J by 6 bases, with 8 bases between them. The CDR3 is CASSLAPAPEAFF. The CDR3 DNA is TGTGCCAGCAGCTTAGCCCCGGCCCCTGAAGCTTTCTTT.

This sequence joins TRBV6-1 and TRBJ2-3, with TRBD1 matching over 8 bases. The length of the CDR3 is 15 residues. Germline V gene lookup returns CDR1 MNHNS and CDR2 SASEGT. The junction had 2 bases not matched to a gene; V was cut back by 1 base and J by 2 bases. CDR3 region: CASSEGTGNTDTQYF. The CDR3 region has the DNA TGTGCCAGCAGTGAAGGGACAGGGAACACAGATACGCAGTATTTT.

This clone has only a few counts. This chain links TRBV2 with TRBJ2-7, with unresolved D. The CDR3 has 11 amino acids. V was cut by 4 bases and J by 6 bases, with 7 bases left in between. CDR1 is SNHLY, CDR2 FYNNEI, per germline. In DNA form, the CDR3 reads TGTGCCAGCAGTGCAGGTTTCGAGCAGTACTTC. Translation gives CASSAGFEQYF.

This clone was picked up a small number of times. The chain uses TRBV4-2 and TRBJ2-7; maybe TRBD2 (7 bases). In germline, CDR1 is LGHNA, CDR2 YNFKEQ. The CDR3 is made up of 16 amino acids. V lost 1 base, J lost 7 bases, and 20 bases lay in between. The CDR3 reads CASSQGGLAAPEEQYF. The DNA of the CDR3 is TGTGCCAGCAGCCAAGGGGGGCTAGCGGCCCCTGAGGAGCAGTACTTC.

V gene TRBV5-6 combines with J gene TRBJ1-2; TRBD1 matches 8 bases. Germline trimming cut 6 bases from V and 10 bases from J; bases unmatched to any gene: 5. The germline V gene encodes CDR1 SGHDT and CDR2 YYEEEE. The CDR3 contains 11 residues. The CDR3 sequence: CASIQGADYTF. CDR3 nucleotides: TGTGCCAGCATCCAGGGGGCGGACTACACCTTC.

The rearrangement uses TRBV2 and TRBJ2-3; D is uncertain. V lost 3 bases to trimming and J lost 0 bases, with 1 base between them. The V gene's germline CDR1 is SNHLY and CDR2 FYNNEI. This CDR3 has 12 residues. CDR3 sequence reads: CASSESTDTQYF. CDR3 nucleotides: TGTGCCAGCAGTGAGAGCACAGATACGCAGTATTTT. Complete variable domain (other parts from reference TRBV2 and TRBJ2-3): EPEVTQTPSHQVTQMGQEVILRCVPISNHLYFYWYRQILGQKVEFLVSFYNNEISEKSEIFDDQFSVERPDGSNFTLKIRSTKLEDSAMYFCASSESTDTQYFGPGTRLTVL.

This clone appeared a few times. This chain connects TRBV2 to TRBJ1-2; D is possibly TRBD1 (5 bases). Trimming took off 2 bases at V and 0 bases at J, with 7 bases between the two ends. Germline assignment: CDR1 SNHLY and CDR2 FYNNEI. The CDR3 loop spans 14 amino acids. The CDR3 loop is CASSERGPNYGYTF. The CDR3 nucleotides read TGTGCCAGCAGTGAACGGGGACCTAACTATGGCTACACCTTC.

The chain joins TRBV10-3 to TRBJ2-1, with D possibly TRBD2 on 6 matching bases. V was pared by 4 bases and J by 8 bases, with 9 bases between. The germline gives CDR1 ENHRY, CDR2 SYGVKD. CDR3 length: 12 amino acids. DNA of the CDR3: TGTGCCATCAGTGGGCCGGGAGATGAGCAGTTCTTC. As protein: CAISGPGDEQFF.

This clone was detected only a few times. The rearrangement links TRBV9 to TRBJ2-2, with D perhaps matching TRBD2 (6 bases). CDR1 is SGDLS and CDR2 is YYNGEE in the germline V gene. Trimming removed 4 bases from V and 1 base from J, with 11 bases in between. This CDR3 has 15 amino acids. This CDR3 reads CASSSWDWNTGELFF. CDR3 in DNA: TGTGCCAGCAGCTCCTGGGACTGGAACACCGGGGAGCTGTTTTTT.

The V call is TRBV28, the J call TRBJ2-5, with TRBD1 matching 7 bases. Germline assignment: CDR1 MDHEN and CDR2 SYDVKM. This CDR3 has 14 amino acids. V shed 6 bases, J shed 1 base, and the junction held 5 bases outside the gene matches. CDR3 coding DNA: TGTGCCAGCAGCCGCGACAGGGTCCAAGAGACCCAGTACTTC. It yields the protein CASSRDRVQETQYF.

The genes are TRBV10-3 and TRBJ1-2; TRBD1 might be the D (5 bases). CDR1 is ENHRY and CDR2 is SYGVKD in the germline V gene. There are 15 residues in the CDR3. V was cut by 7 bases and J by 3 bases, with 18 bases left in between. The CDR3 sequence is CAITDMGGEDYGYTF. DNA of the CDR3: TGTGCCATCACCGACATGGGGGGGGAAGACTATGGCTACACCTTC.

The V call is TRBV7-8, the J call TRBJ2-2, with 11 bases that match TRBD2. V was clipped by 5 bases and J by 6 bases; unmatched bases: 8. The CDR3 is 16 residues long. Germline CDR1 reads SGHVS; CDR2 reads FQNEAQ. CDR3 sequence (DNA): TGTGCCAGCAGCAACAGACTAGCGGGAACGTCCGGGGAGCTGTTTTTT. It yields the protein CASSNRLAGTSGELFF. Supplemented by reference TRBV7-8 and TRBJ2-2, the full variable domain reads GAGVSQSPRYKVAKRGQDVALRCDPISGHVSLFWYQQALGQGPEFLTYFQNEAQLDKSGLPSDRFFAERPEGSVSTLKIQRTQQEDSAVYLCASSNRLAGTSGELFFGEGSRLTVL.

This clone turned up a few times. V and J are TRBV6-5 and TRBJ1-1; unclear D gene. The V end was cut by 5 bases, the J end by 1 base, with 11 bases between. Germline V gene sequence: CDR1 MNHEY, CDR2 SVGAGI. The CDR3 covers 14 residues. The CDR3 loop is CASSRTQTNTEAFF. The CDR3 DNA follows: TGTGCCAGCAGTCGTACACAGACGAACACTGAAGCTTTCTTT.

The chain is built from TRBV14 and TRBJ2-1; TRBD2 is a possible D gene (5 bases). Germline CDR1 reads SGHDN; CDR2 reads FVKESK. The CDR3 length is 12 residues. V lost 1 base and J 9 bases, leaving 7 bases between the germline ends. The CDR3 region is CASSQARVEQFF. CDR3 in DNA: TGTGCCAGCAGCCAAGCGCGGGTTGAGCAGTTCTTC.